The source of this T cell receptor beta chain is a study of T-cell reconstitution after alpha-beta-depleted transplantation in children. General observations from the study: Elevated TCRbeta diversity at day 60 was traced, in some patients, to surviving recipient T cells and thymic progenitors. The authors attributed T-cell counts and diversity one year after transplant mostly to newly produced T cells. There were reportedly several hundred expanded graft clones from which alpha-beta T cells came about two months after transplant.

As to this clonotype: Its antigen remains unknown.

It was with unique molecular identifiers that the TCRbeta library was prepared. TCRdb reprocessed the PCR reads via MiXCR and lists one record per CDR3 protein. The sample consists of some 840,000 distinct CDR3 sequences, 15% to 20% of them appearing once. The CDR3 loop spans 12 amino acids. CDR1 is SGHAT and CDR2 is FQNNGV in the germline V gene. Trimming stripped 5 bases from V and 5 bases from J, with 9 bases between. The specimen comprised PBMCs, mostly from graft donor cells, sampled 360 days after TCRalphabeta/CD19-depleted stem cell transplant. This clonotype was sampled from a male patient between 5 and 17 years old who had a stem cell transplant for acute lymphoblastic leukemia, so the T cells may come from the graft donor. This chain uses TRBV11-2 with TRBJ2-5; D remains ambiguous. In nucleotides, the CDR3 is TGTGCCAGCAGCCCCCCAGACGAGACCCAGTACTTC. This encodes CASSPPDETQYF.